This T cell receptor beta chain is from a study of blood T cells in healthy people across ages (dated by TCRdb to 2014 to 2015). The study in broad terms: In model experiments, roughly one uniquely barcoded TCR beta cDNA molecule per two T cells was captured by template switching. Using the same blood draw, the study looked at two additional independent replicas of 1 million unique cDNA reads for two donors, one aged 18 to 30 and the other aged 80 or older. To avoid experimental bias, donors of different ages were randomly spread across the sequencing lanes. Donors were grouped into four age groups: young (average roughly 15 years), middle-aged (roughly 40), aged (over 55) and long-lived (less than 85). The study measured age-related changes in TCR beta repertoire diversity using deep sequencing normalized with unique cDNA molecular identifiers.

Regarding this clonotype: Its antigen is not yet known. Base quality data are lacking; no much larger clone is found one base away.

The library relied on 5' RACE. Sequencer: Illumina HiSeq 2500. The second PCR ran for roughly 6 to 11 cycles and used a J-beta primer mix along with a sample-barcoded 5' primer. A unique molecular identifier was introduced onto each TCR beta cDNA molecule by a template-switch 5' adaptor carrying 12 random nucleotides. At least 2.5 million CDR3-containing paired-end reads were obtained from each sample. First-strand cDNA synthesis was performed from all RNA using the Mint cDNA synthesis kit, with priming by a TRBC-specific oligonucleotide. After uracil-DNA glycosylase treatment, a first 18-cycle PCR used universal primers M1SS and BC2_uni_R on all cDNA. The paper's data handling went like this. Normalization of each sample was performed by random selection of 1 million high-quality reads, each carrying a distinct molecular identifier. Instead of being binned into consensus sequences, reads that shared molecular identifiers were thrown out. CDR3 identification, clonotype clustering and error correction used MiTCR with a Q25 quality threshold and the strictest error-elimination algorithm. A nonparametric unseen species model using Euler transformation provided a lower-bound estimate of total TCR beta diversity. The raw public data were reprocessed by TCRdb itself: fastp quality trimming at Q25, MiXCR clonotype calling, in-frame beta chains only. When rows share a CDR3 protein, they turn into one entry using the most common DNA and genes. TCRdb assigned the V and J calls; the authors' analysis was not used. The sample includes 800,000 or so distinct CDR3 sequences, with approximately 59% observed a single time. The ten top clones hold around 30% of the sample.

Systemically healthy Caucasian individuals from Russia, 35 to 50 in total and aged roughly 6 to 90 years, were included as donors. Approximately 10 milliliters of peripheral blood were collected from each donor into EDTA-treated Vacutainer tubes. Ficoll-Paque density-gradient centrifugation was used to isolate PBMCs, with at least 7 million per sample. Trizol reagent was used to extract total RNA from PBMCs, with at least 5.5 micrograms per sample. For every donor, flow cytometry on a PBMC aliquot measured the percentage of naive CD45RAhigh/CD27high T cells. Findings and caveats that apply to the study as a whole: Observed TCR beta diversity per million T cells fell roughly linearly with age, and a significant reduction was already apparent by age around 40. The CMV infection status of donors was not known, potentially confounding age-related changes in expanded clonotypes. There was a strong correlation between observed TCR beta diversity and the percentage of naive T cells measured by flow cytometry. Estimates of total diversity based on one million sequenced T cells were considered lower bounds and underestimates. Since profiling was done on bulk unsorted PBMCs, naive and antigen-experienced compartments could not be conclusively compared. The long-lived group showed more naive CD4+ T cells, fewer expanded clones and increased TCR diversity than the aged group, suggesting age selection.

The cysteine opens and the phenylalanine closes a CDR3 of 10 amino acids. Only the CDR3 DNA stays, 30 bases, in frame from base 1. V is clipped by 6 bases and J by 8 bases, and the sequence between their germline boundaries is 10 bases long. Via the germline V gene (reference sequence), CDR1 is DFQATT and CDR2 SNEGSKA. The sequencing input was blood. The source is a man aged 25-45 years in good health. Recombination connected TRBV20-1 to TRBJ1-2, with no confident D gene call. The base sequence is TGCAGTGCGGTCTCGGGCGGCTACACCTTC. Protein translation: CSAVSGGYTF.